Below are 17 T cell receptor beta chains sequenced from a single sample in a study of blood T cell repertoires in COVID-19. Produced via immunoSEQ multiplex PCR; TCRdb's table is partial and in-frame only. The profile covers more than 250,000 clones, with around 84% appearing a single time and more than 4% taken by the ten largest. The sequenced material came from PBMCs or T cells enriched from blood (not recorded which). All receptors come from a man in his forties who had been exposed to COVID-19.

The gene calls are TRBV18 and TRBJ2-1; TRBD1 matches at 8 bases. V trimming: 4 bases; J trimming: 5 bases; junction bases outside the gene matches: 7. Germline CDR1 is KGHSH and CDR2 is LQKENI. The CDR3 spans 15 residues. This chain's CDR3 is CASSRRDRTDNEQFF. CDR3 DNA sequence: TGTGCCAGCTCACGACGGGACAGGACAGACAATGAGCAGTTCTTC.

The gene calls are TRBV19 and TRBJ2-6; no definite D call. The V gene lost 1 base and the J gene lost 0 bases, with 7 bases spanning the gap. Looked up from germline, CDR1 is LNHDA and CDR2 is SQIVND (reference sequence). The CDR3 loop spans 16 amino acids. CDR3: CASSIVRISGANVLTF. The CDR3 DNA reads TGTGCCAGTAGTATAGTGAGGATCTCTGGGGCCAACGTCCTGACTTTC.

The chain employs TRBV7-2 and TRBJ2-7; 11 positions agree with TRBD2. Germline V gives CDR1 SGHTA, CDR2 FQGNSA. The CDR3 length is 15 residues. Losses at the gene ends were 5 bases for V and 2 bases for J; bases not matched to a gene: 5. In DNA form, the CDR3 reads TGTGCCAGCAGCCGTGGACTAGCGGGTGCCTACGAGCAGTACTTC. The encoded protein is CASSRGLAGAYEQYF. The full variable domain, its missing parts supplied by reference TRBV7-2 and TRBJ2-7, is GAGVSQSPSNKVTEKGKDVELRCDPISGHTALYWYRQSLGQGLEFLIYFQGNSAPDKSGLPSDRFSAERTGGSVSTLTIQRTQQEDSAVYLCASSRGLAGAYEQYFGPGTRLTVT.

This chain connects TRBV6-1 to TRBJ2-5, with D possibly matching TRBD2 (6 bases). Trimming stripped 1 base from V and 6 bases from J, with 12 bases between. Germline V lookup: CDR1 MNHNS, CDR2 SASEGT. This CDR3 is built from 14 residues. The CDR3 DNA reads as TGTGCCAGCAGTGAAGTGGGGGGAGTCAAGACCCAGTACTTC. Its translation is CASSEVGGVKTQYF.

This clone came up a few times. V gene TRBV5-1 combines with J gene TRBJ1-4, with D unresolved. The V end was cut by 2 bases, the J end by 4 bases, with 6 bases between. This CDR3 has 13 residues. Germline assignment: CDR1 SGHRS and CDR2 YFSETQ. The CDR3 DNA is TGCGCCAGCAGCTTAGCCCGTAATGAAAAACTGTTTTTT. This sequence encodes CASSLARNEKLFF.

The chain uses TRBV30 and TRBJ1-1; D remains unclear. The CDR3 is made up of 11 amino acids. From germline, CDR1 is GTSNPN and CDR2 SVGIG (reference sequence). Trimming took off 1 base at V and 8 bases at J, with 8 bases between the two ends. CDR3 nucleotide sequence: TGTGCCTGGAGTGCGTTGAGCGAAGCTTTCTTT. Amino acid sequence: CAWSALSEAFF.

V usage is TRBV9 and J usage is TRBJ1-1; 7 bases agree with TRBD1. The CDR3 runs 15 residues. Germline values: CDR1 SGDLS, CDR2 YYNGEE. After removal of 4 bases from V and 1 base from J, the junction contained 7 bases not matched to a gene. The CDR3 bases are TGTGCCAGCAGCTTCGGGACAGCGCCGAACACTGAAGCTTTCTTT. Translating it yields CASSFGTAPNTEAFF.

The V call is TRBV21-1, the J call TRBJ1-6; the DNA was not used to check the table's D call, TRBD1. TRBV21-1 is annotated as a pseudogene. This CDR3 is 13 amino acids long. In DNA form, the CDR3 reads TGTGCCAGCAGCAAGACAGGTAATTCACCCCTCCACTTT. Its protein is CASSKTGNSPLHF.

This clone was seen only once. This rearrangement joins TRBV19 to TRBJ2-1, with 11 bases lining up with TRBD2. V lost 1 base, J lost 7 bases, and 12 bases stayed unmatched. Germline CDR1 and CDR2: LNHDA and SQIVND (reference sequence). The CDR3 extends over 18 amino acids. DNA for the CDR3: TGTGCCAGTAGTATAGGCGCACCGGGACTAGCGGAGGCGAATGAGCAGTTCTTC. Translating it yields CASSIGAPGLAEANEQFF.

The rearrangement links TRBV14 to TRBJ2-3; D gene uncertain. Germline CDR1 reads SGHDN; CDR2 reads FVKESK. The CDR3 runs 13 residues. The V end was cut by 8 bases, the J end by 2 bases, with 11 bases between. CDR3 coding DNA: TGTGCCAGCCAAGACTTGAACACAGATACGCAGTATTTT. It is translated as CASQDLNTDTQYF.

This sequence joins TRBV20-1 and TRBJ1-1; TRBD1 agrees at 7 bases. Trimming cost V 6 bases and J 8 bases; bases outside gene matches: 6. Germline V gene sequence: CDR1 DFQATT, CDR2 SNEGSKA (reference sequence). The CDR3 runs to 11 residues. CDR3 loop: CSAQGQTEAFF. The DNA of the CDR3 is TGCAGTGCACAGGGACAGACAGAAGCTTTCTTT.

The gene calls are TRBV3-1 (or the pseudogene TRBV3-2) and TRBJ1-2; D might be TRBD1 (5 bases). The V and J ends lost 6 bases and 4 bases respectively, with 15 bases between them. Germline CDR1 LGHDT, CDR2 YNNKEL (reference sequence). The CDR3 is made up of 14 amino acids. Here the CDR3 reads CASSQPGLRYGYTF. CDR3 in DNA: TGTGCCAGCAGTCAACCGGGACTTCGCTATGGCTACACCTTC.

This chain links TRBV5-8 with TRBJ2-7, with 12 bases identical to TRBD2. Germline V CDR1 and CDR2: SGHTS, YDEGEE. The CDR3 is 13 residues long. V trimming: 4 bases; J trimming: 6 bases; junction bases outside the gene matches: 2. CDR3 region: CASSRGLAGEQYF. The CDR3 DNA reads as TGTGCCAGCAGCCGGGGACTAGCGGGCGAGCAGTACTTC. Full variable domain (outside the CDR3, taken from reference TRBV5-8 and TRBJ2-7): EAGVTQSPTHLIKTRGQQATLRCSPISGHTSVYWYQQALGLGLQFLLWYDEGEERNRGNFPPRFSGRQFPNYSSELNVNALELEDSALYLCASSRGLAGEQYFGPGTRLTVT.

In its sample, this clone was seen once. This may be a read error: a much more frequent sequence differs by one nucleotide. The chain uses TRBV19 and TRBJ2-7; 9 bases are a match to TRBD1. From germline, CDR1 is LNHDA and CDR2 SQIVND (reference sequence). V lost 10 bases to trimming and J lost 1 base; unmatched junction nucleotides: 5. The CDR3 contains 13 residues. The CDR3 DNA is TGTGCCACCAGACAGGGGGGATCCTACGAGCAGTACTTC. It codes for CATRQGGSYEQYF.

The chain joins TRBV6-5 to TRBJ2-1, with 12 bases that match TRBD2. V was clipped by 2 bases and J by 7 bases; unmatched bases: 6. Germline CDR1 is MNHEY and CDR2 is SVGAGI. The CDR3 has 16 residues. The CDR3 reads CASSYRLAGEGNEQFF. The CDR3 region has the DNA TGTGCCAGCAGTTACCGACTAGCGGGAGAGGGAAATGAGCAGTTCTTC.

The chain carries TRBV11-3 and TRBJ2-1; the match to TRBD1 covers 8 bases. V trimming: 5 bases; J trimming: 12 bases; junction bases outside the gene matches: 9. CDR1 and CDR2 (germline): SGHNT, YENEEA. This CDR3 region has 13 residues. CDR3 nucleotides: TGTGCCAGCAGCCCACAGGACAGGGCTAGGCAGTTCTTC. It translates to CASSPQDRARQFF.

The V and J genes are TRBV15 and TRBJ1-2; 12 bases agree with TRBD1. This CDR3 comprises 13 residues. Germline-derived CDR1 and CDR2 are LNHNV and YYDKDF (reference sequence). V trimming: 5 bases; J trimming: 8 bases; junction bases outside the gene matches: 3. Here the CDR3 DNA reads TGTGCCACCAGCCGAGGGACAGGGGGCGGCTACACCTTC. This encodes CATSRGTGGGYTF.